The sequence of this T cell receptor beta chain was determined in a study of cytomegalovirus exposure and HLA in healthy donors. The PCR was carried out with 60 Vbeta primers and 13 Jbeta primers. Assay used: immunoSEQ multiplex PCR; TCRdb lists only in-frame clones, some missing. The data contain over 200,000 clones, 77% of them seen just once; the ten biggest clones take up around 2.9%. This sequence originates from a woman aged 60-75 years in good health and CMV-seropositive. The sample taken for sequencing was PBMCs.

CDR3: CASRPPIDYGYTF. Written as DNA, the CDR3 is TGTGCCAGCAGGCCACCCATAGACTATGGCTACACCTTC. This chain connects TRBV28 to TRBJ1-2; no firm D call. Germline lookup yields CDR1 MDHEN and CDR2 SYDVKM. The CDR3 contains 13 residues. V was clipped by 6 bases and J by 3 bases, with 11 bases between them.